Listed here are 26 T cell receptor beta chains from one sample, sequenced in a study of T cell responses to AZD1222 COVID-19 vaccine. Produced via immunoSEQ multiplex PCR; TCRdb's table is partial and in-frame only. The sample consists of approximately 110,000 clones, less than 90% of them appearing once. The source material was peripheral blood, sampled on day 0 of AZD1222 vaccination. Every receptor here comes from an adult in good health.

This clone was counted once. The chain combines TRBV5-1 with TRBJ2-7, with D perhaps assigned TRBD1 or TRBD2 (6 bases each). The CDR3 has 17 residues. The V and J ends lost 7 bases and 0 bases respectively, with 23 bases between them. Looked up from germline, CDR1 is SGHRS and CDR2 is YFSETQ. The CDR3 DNA is TGCGCCAGCGCAGGGGCAGGGACTCCTGGCAGCTCCTACGAGCAGTACTTC. Translation gives CASAGAGTPGSSYEQYF.

The chain couples TRBV6-1 to TRBJ1-1; D is ambiguous. V dropped 4 bases and J dropped 6 bases, with 6 bases sitting between them. Germline-derived CDR1 and CDR2 are MNHNS and SASEGT. The CDR3 totals 11 residues. The DNA of the CDR3 is TGTGCCAGCAGTGCTTCATCTGAAGCTTTCTTT. Amino acid sequence: CASSASSEAFF.

V gene TRBV27 combines with J gene TRBJ2-7, with D tentatively TRBD2 (6 bases). The germline V and J ends were trimmed by 7 bases and 2 bases, with 9 bases remaining between them. Looked up from germline, CDR1 is MNHEY and CDR2 is SMNVEV (reference sequence). The CDR3 runs to 12 residues. The CDR3 coding sequence is TGTGCCAGCATCGGGGGAGCCTACGAGCAGTACTTC. Translation gives CASIGGAYEQYF.

The V call is TRBV4-2, the J call TRBJ1-1; no definite D call. Trimming pared 2 bases from V and 1 base from J, leaving 2 bases between. Germline V gives CDR1 LGHNA, CDR2 YNFKEQ. The CDR3 is 12 amino acids. CDR3 in DNA: TGTGCCAGCAGCCAAAGGAACACTGAAGCTTTCTTT. This sequence encodes CASSQRNTEAFF.

The V call is TRBV6-5, the J call TRBJ2-1; D perhaps matches TRBD2 (6 bases). Germline V gene lookup returns CDR1 MNHEY and CDR2 SVGAGI. Trimming removed 6 bases at V and 5 bases at J, with 14 bases between. CDR3 size: 14 residues. The CDR3: CASRKTSGHNEQFF. For the CDR3, the DNA is TGTGCCAGCAGAAAAACCAGCGGGCACAATGAGCAGTTCTTC.

The rearrangement links TRBV12-3 or TRBV12-4 to TRBJ1-6; TRBD1 aligns across 11 bases. There are 13 residues in the CDR3. J lost 10 bases, V lost 5 bases, and 1 base had no gene match. Here the CDR3 reads CASSGQGASPLHF. The CDR3 region has the DNA TGTGCCAGCAGTGGACAGGGGGCCTCACCCCTCCACTTT.

This chain uses TRBV5-4 with TRBJ1-2; 7 bases agree with TRBD1. With 1 base clipped from V and 4 bases from J, the junction kept 7 bases outside the gene matches. Per the germline V gene, CDR1 is SGHNT and CDR2 is YYREEE (reference sequence). The CDR3 consists of 15 residues. The CDR3 nucleotides are TGTGCCAGCAGCTTGAGGGGGCCCTCGGGCTATGGCTACACCTTC. This translates into CASSLRGPSGYGYTF.

About this clone: The sample has other DNA sequences that encode this CDR3 too. The chain employs TRBV18 and TRBJ1-1; weak D call: TRBD1 (6 bases). Trimming removed 5 bases at V and 8 bases at J, with 12 bases between. The CDR3 spans 12 residues. Germline CDR1 KGHSH, CDR2 LQKENI. The CDR3 loop is CASSTGQGEAFF. The CDR3 DNA reads TGTGCCAGCTCAACGGGCCAGGGGGAAGCTTTCTTT. Supplemented by reference TRBV18 and TRBJ1-1, the full variable domain reads NAGVMQNPRHLVRRRGQEARLRCSPMKGHSHVYWYRQLPEEGLKFMVYLQKENIIDESGMPKERFSAEFPKEGPSILRIQQVVRGDSAAYFCASSTGQGEAFFGQGTRLTVV.

The chain couples TRBV3-1 (or the pseudogene TRBV3-2) to TRBJ1-3; unclear D gene. Trimming pared 0 bases from V and 3 bases from J, leaving 6 bases between. Germline V gives CDR1 LGHDT, CDR2 YNNKEL (reference sequence). The CDR3 is 14 residues long. The DNA of the CDR3 is TGTGCCAGCAGCCAAGATCCCCGTGGAAACACCATATATTTT. Amino acids: CASSQDPRGNTIYF.

This sequence joins TRBV27 and TRBJ1-2; tentatively, D is TRBD1 (5 bases). CDR1 and CDR2 (germline): MNHEY, SMNVEV (reference sequence). CDR3 length: 16 amino acids. The V gene lost 3 bases and the J gene lost 5 bases, with 19 bases spanning the gap. The CDR3 sequence is CASSFEGSGRLYGYTF. The CDR3 region has the DNA TGTGCCAGCAGTTTTGAGGGCTCGGGACGGCTATATGGCTACACCTTC.

The CDR3 sequence: CASSFRETGGLKTQYF. The DNA of the CDR3 is TGTGCCAGCAGCTTCAGGGAGACAGGGGGCTTAAAGACCCAGTACTTC. V gene TRBV7-2 combines with J gene TRBJ2-5, with 10 positions matching TRBD1. Germline values: CDR1 SGHTA, CDR2 FQGNSA. J lost 6 bases, V lost 3 bases, and 10 bases had no gene match. The CDR3 runs 16 residues.

V usage is TRBV2 and J usage is TRBJ2-2, with 8 bases identical to TRBD1. The CDR3 length is 15 residues. Trimming at V came to 4 bases and at J to 1 base, leaving 2 bases not matched to a gene. CDR1 and CDR2 from the germline V gene are SNHLY and FYNNEI. In nucleotides, the CDR3 is TGTGCCAGCAGTGGGGACAGGATGAACACCGGGGAGCTGTTTTTT. Translated, it gives CASSGDRMNTGELFF.

The chain combines TRBV5-1 with TRBJ1-1; D is unclear. CDR1 and CDR2 (germline): SGHRS, YFSETQ. The CDR3 totals 14 residues. With 5 bases removed from V and 2 bases from J, the gap between germline ends came to 13 bases. For the CDR3, the DNA is TGCGCCAGCAGGCAGGCCCTGCAAAACACTGAAGCTTTCTTT. As protein: CASRQALQNTEAFF.

This rearrangement joins TRBV5-1 to TRBJ2-1; D is unresolved. V lost 0 bases to trimming and J lost 7 bases, with 8 bases between them. CDR1 and CDR2 from the germline V gene are SGHRS and YFSETQ. CDR3 size: 13 residues. Here the CDR3 DNA reads TGCGCCAGCAGCTTGGCCCTAGTGAATGAGCAGTTCTTC. As protein: CASSLALVNEQFF. The full variable domain, completed using reference TRBV5-1 and TRBJ2-1, is KAGVTQTPRYLIKTRGQQVTLSCSPISGHRSVSWYQQTPGQGLQFLFEYFSETQRNKGNFPGRFSGRQFSNSRSEMNVSTLELGDSALYLCASSLALVNEQFFGPGTRLTVL.

This clone was observed a single time. The rearrangement links TRBV7-8 to TRBJ2-6; D is uncertain. V was clipped by 10 bases and J by 4 bases, with 14 bases between them. CDR3 length equals 14 residues. Germline V lookup: CDR1 SGHVS, CDR2 FQNEAQ. CDR3 sequence: CATSGQSGANVLTF. The CDR3 nucleotides read TGTGCCACCTCCGGCCAGTCAGGGGCCAACGTCCTGACTTTC.

The chain combines TRBV13 with TRBJ2-3, with unresolved D. Germline loops: CDR1 PRHDT, CDR2 FYEKMQ (reference sequence). V was trimmed by 5 bases and J by 7 bases, leaving 10 bases between them. The length of the CDR3 is 12 residues. The CDR3 spells CASSQTLNTQYF. CDR3 bases: TGTGCCAGCAGCCAGACCCTCAATACGCAGTATTTT.

The rearrangement links TRBV6-5 to TRBJ1-2; D unresolved. The V and J ends lost 0 bases and 8 bases respectively, with 10 bases between them. The germline V gene has CDR1 MNHEY and CDR2 SVGAGI. The CDR3 length is 13 residues. In DNA form, the CDR3 reads TGTGCCAGCAGTTACTCGACTGGGAACGGCTACACCTTC. It translates to CASSYSTGNGYTF.

V gene TRBV5-6 combines with J gene TRBJ2-1; D possibly corresponds to TRBD2 (7 bases). This CDR3 comprises 18 residues. From germline, CDR1 is SGHDT and CDR2 YYEEEE. Deletions cut 3 bases from V and 0 bases from J, with 19 bases between. The DNA of the CDR3 is TGTGCCAGCAGCTCGCCTGGGGGGGCTCCAAGCTCCTACAATGAGCAGTTCTTC. Encoded protein: CASSSPGGAPSSYNEQFF.

The V and J genes are TRBV30 and TRBJ1-1, with D perhaps matching TRBD1 (6 bases). V was cut by 4 bases and J by 1 base, with 13 bases left in between. The germline CDR1 and CDR2 sequences are GTSNPN and SVGIG (reference sequence). CDR3 size: 14 residues. CDR3 bases: TGTGCCTGGACTTCAGGGGTCCCGAACACTGAAGCTTTCTTT. Residues: CAWTSGVPNTEAFF.

V and J are TRBV11-1 and TRBJ1-2, with D hard to call. Germline V gene sequence: CDR1 SGHAT, CDR2 FQDESV (reference sequence). With 3 bases removed from V and 7 bases from J, the gap between germline ends came to 12 bases. The CDR3 extends over 13 amino acids. In DNA, the CDR3 is TGTGCCAGCAGCTTTGGTGGGTTCGCTGGCTACACCTTC. It is translated as CASSFGGFAGYTF.

The rearrangement links TRBV2 to TRBJ1-1, with a weak D call TRBD1 (5 bases). V lost 0 bases and J 4 bases, leaving 12 bases between the germline ends. This CDR3 contains 15 residues. In germline, CDR1 is SNHLY, CDR2 FYNNEI. The CDR3 bases are TGTGCCAGCAGTGAAGCGCGGGGGGGAGGCACTGAAGCTTTCTTT. This gives the protein CASSEARGGGTEAFF.

V is TRBV6-2 or TRBV6-3 and J is TRBJ2-1; 8 bases align to TRBD2. Germline-derived CDR1 and CDR2 are MNHEY and SVGEGT. There are 16 residues in the CDR3. J was trimmed by 5 bases and V by 6 bases; bases with no gene match: 12. The CDR3 DNA sequence: TGTGCCAGCAGCCCCGGTGGGGCGGGGGGAAACAATGAGCAGTTCTTC. Translating it yields CASSPGGAGGNNEQFF.

The chain recombines TRBV28 with TRBJ1-5; TRBD1 might be the D (5 bases). V lost 5 bases to trimming and J lost 0 bases, with 14 bases between them. This CDR3 is 16 amino acids long. The germline V gene has CDR1 MDHEN and CDR2 SYDVKM. The CDR3 nucleotides read TGTGCCAGCAGTAGGGGTACGGGCTATAGCAATCAGCCCCAGCATTTT. This gives the protein CASSRGTGYSNQPQHF.

The genes are TRBV7-8 and TRBJ2-7; TRBD1 aligns across 7 bases. The CDR3 loop spans 14 amino acids. Germline CDR1 is SGHVS and CDR2 is FQNEAQ. Trimming removed 5 bases from V and 1 base from J; junction bases left unmatched: 5. CDR3 nucleotides: TGTGCCAGCAGCCCGGGGACAGTGTCCTACGAGCAGTACTTC. Translated, it gives CASSPGTVSYEQYF. The full variable domain, in which reference TRBV7-8 and TRBJ2-7 provide the parts outside the CDR3, is GAGVSQSPRYKVAKRGQDVALRCDPISGHVSLFWYQQALGQGPEFLTYFQNEAQLDKSGLPSDRFFAERPEGSVSTLKIQRTQQEDSAVYLCASSPGTVSYEQYFGPGTRLTVT.

J is TRBJ2-3 and V is TRBV5-6; D is unresolved. V was trimmed by 0 bases and J by 1 base, leaving 3 bases between them. This CDR3 is 13 amino acids long. Germline CDR1 reads SGHDT; CDR2 reads YYEEEE. DNA for the CDR3: TGTGCCAGCAGCTTGGTCGGCACAGATACGCAGTATTTT. Its translation: CASSLVGTDTQYF. Drawing the rest from reference TRBV5-6 and TRBJ2-3, the complete variable domain is DAGVTQSPTHLIKTRGQQVTLRCSPKSGHDTVSWYQQALGQGPQFIFQYYEEEERQRGNFPDRFSGHQFPNYSSELNVNALLLGDSALYLCASSLVGTDTQYFGPGTRLTVL.

The chain links TRBV4-1 to TRBJ2-7, with 10 positions matching TRBD2. Looked up from germline, CDR1 is MGHRA and CDR2 is YSYEKL. This CDR3 spans 16 amino acids. The ends lost 4 bases at V and 1 base at J; junction bases unmatched: 7. CDR3 DNA: TGCGCCAGCAGCCGCCGGACTAGCGGTGGATCCTACGAGCAGTACTTC. The encoded protein is CASSRRTSGGSYEQYF.